This T cell receptor (beta chain) was recorded in a study of blood T cell repertoires in COVID-19. Looking at the study overall: Acute and convalescent COVID-19 specimens originated in the United States, Italy and Spain. Sample material is recorded as cDNA or gDNA derived from T cells, B-cell-depleted T cells, or PBMCs.

Sequencing was performed with immunoSEQ multiplex PCR; in TCRdb, only in-frame clones are kept and a portion is missing. The sample lists 70,000 or so clones, approximately 79% occurring once. Per germline, CDR1 MGHRA and CDR2 YSYEKL. V gave up 1 base and J gave up 7 bases, with 16 bases separating them. This CDR3 is 16 amino acids long. This clone was seen a few times. Sequenced: peripheral blood. The chain is built from TRBV4-1 and TRBJ2-2, with unresolved D. The origin of this receptor is a man in his 60s with acute or convalescent COVID-19. The CDR3 nucleotides read TGCGCCAGCAGCCAAGGGGTGACTGAACGGATCGGGGAGCTGTTTTTT. It specifies CASSQGVTERIGELFF.